The rows below give T cell receptor beta chains drawn from one sample of a study of tumor-infiltrating lymphocytes in glioblastoma multiforme. TCRdb reanalysed the multiplex PCR reads using MiXCR and keeps one entry per CDR3 protein. The sample has approximately 20,000 distinct CDR3 sequences, 65% to 80% seen once; the top ten hold 15% to 20%. The sequencing sample was made of peripheral blood. All receptors derive from a male donor with glioblastoma. The conserved cysteine and the conserved F or W are not part of the CDR3 here. The order of the fields is CDR3 protein, J gene, clone size, V gene, CDR3 length. Clone sizes are given selectively: once, few, many, or a class where the clone is expanded.

SVQGEEGGEKLF | TRBJ1-4 | . | TRBV29-1 | 12
ASSLGVDTQY | TRBJ2-3 | large | TRBV11-2 | 10
ASIPQNAYTQY | TRBJ2-3 | . | TRBV11-2 | 11
ASSFQVSPSEQY | TRBJ2-7 | once | TRBV7-2 | 12
ASSQLAGSYNEQF | TRBJ2-1 | many | TRBV4-1 | 13
SVDRVGDEQF | TRBJ2-1 | many | TRBV29-1 | 10
ASSPGLADYTDTQY | TRBJ2-3 | . | TRBV19 | 14
SAKWGESNTEAF | TRBJ1-1 | . | TRBV20-1 | 12
ASSLESSMGRDQF | TRBJ2-1 | . | TRBV11-2 | 13
ASSLDRETQF | TRBJ2-1 | . | TRBV11-2 | 10
ASSLGTLDTEAL | TRBJ1-1 | . | TRBV11-2 | 12
ASSFPDITYNEQF | TRBJ2-1 | . | TRBV11-3 | 13
SAAGLAYNEQF | TRBJ2-1 | . | TRBV20-1 | 11
ASSIWRIGSTPNYGYT | TRBJ1-2 | . | TRBV19 | 16
SVAPGQGAGELF | TRBJ2-2 | . | TRBV29-1 | 12
ASSLRLAGATYEQY | TRBJ2-7 | few | TRBV5-6 | 14
SVEVGRERP | TRBJ2-7 | . | TRBV29-1 | 9
ASSRETGTRQH | TRBJ1-5 | . | TRBV10-2 | 11
SPRDSGPNAGELF | TRBJ2-2 | . | TRBV20-1 | 13
ASSPSRGPNNEQF | TRBJ2-1 | few | TRBV4-3 | 13
SATDISGGGQVSRDTDTQY | TRBJ2-3 | . | TRBV20-1 | 19
AWSWGQGTPTLH | TRBJ1-6 | many | TRBV30 | 12
ATSDLGRGTQY | TRBJ2-3 | . | TRBV24-1 | 11
SGWHRANTGELF | TRBJ2-2 | few | TRBV29-1 | 12
ASSHWESPLN | TRBJ1-6 | . | TRBV11-2 | 10
ASSGDSFLLF | TRBJ1-4 | . | TRBV12-3/TRBV12-4 | 10
ASSPLRDSSYEQY | TRBJ2-7 | . | TRBV6-5 | 13
SAGTQGSVNQPQH | TRBJ1-5 | . | TRBV20-1 | 13
ASSLQGGVANEKLF | TRBJ1-4 | . | TRBV5-1 | 14
ASSLDGLNTEAF | TRBJ1-1 | . | TRBV11-1 | 12
ASSSGLADLAKNIQY | TRBJ2-4 | . | TRBV28 | 15
ACSPRGGYNEQF | TRBJ2-1 | . | TRBV11-1 | 12
DSSPTGVSNQPQH | TRBJ1-5 | . | TRBV6-5 | 13
VSNFETTDTQY | TRBJ2-3 | . | TRBV5-4 | 11
AWTLTTHTDEQL | TRBJ2-1 | few | TRBV30 | 12
ASSYLANNKQF | TRBJ2-1 | . | TRBV11-3 | 11
ASSVGNSYEQY | TRBJ2-7 | many | TRBV6-1 | 11
ATYPGLAADEQF | TRBJ2-1 | . | TRBV10-3 | 12
SPLIGEGTHTQY | TRBJ2-3 | once | TRBV20-1 | 12
SVAGSGGGETQY | TRBJ2-5 | . | TRBV29-1 | 12
ASSLPSRGVSNEQF | TRBJ2-1 | few | TRBV4-2 | 14
SARDQGRGGGNEQF | TRBJ2-1 | few | TRBV20-1 | 14